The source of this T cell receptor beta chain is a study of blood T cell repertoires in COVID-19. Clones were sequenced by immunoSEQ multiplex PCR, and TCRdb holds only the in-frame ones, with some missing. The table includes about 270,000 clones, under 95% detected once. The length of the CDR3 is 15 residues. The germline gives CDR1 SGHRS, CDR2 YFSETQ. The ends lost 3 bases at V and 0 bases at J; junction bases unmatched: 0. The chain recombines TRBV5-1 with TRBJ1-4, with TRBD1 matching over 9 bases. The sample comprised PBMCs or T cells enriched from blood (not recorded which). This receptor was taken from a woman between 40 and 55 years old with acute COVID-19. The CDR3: CASSWTGATNEKLFF. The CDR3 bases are TGCGCCAGCAGCTGGACAGGGGCAACTAATGAAAAACTGTTTTTT. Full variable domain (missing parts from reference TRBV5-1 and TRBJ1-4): KAGVTQTPRYLIKTRGQQVTLSCSPISGHRSVSWYQQTPGQGLQFLFEYFSETQRNKGNFPGRFSGRQFSNSRSEMNVSTLELGDSALYLCASSWTGATNEKLFFGSGTQLSVL.